This T cell receptor (beta chain) was captured by sequencing in a study of blood T cell repertoires in COVID-19. V was pared by 5 bases and J by 0 bases, with 3 bases of the junction left unmatched. The CDR3 runs to 15 residues. Germline values: CDR1 SNHLY, CDR2 FYNNEI. This table comes from immunoSEQ multiplex PCR, and its TCRdb copy is limited to in-frame clones, with some not included. The top ten hold approximately 5.4% of the sample, which has roughly 180,000 clones, more than 75% seen once. In this sample, this clone turned up once. The sequence was collected from a woman aged 45 to 65 with COVID-19, enrolled during active disease. Sequenced material: peripheral blood. V usage is TRBV2 and J usage is TRBJ1-5, with 8 bases that match TRBD1. The CDR3 reads CASSRDRPSNQPQHF. CDR3 nucleotides: TGTGCCAGCAGTCGGGACAGGCCTAGCAATCAGCCCCAGCATTTT.